Below are 25 T cell receptor beta chains sequenced from a single sample in a study of cytomegalovirus exposure and HLA in healthy donors. Generated by immunoSEQ multiplex PCR, the TCRdb table keeps only in-frame clones and is missing some. This sample yields 90,000 to 100,000 clones, of which roughly 84% are seen a single time; 6.3% belongs to the top ten. Sequencing was done on a sample of PBMCs. These receptor sequences come from a man aged 18 to 30 in good health and CMV-seropositive.

DNA of the CDR3: TGCGCCAGCAGCTTGGAACAAGATCTTGGCTACACCTTC. Its protein is CASSLEQDLGYTF. The J gene is TRBJ1-2, the V gene TRBV5-1; D remains unclear. This CDR3 is built from 13 residues. Germline values: CDR1 SGHRS, CDR2 YFSETQ. V was shortened by 0 bases and J by 7 bases, with 10 bases between the two germline ends.

The chain carries TRBV6-5 and TRBJ2-7; 7 bases map to TRBD1. This CDR3 has 15 amino acids. V lost 2 bases and J lost 0; bases outside the gene matches: 4. Germline V gene data show CDR1 as MNHEY and CDR2 as SVGAGI. This chain's CDR3 is CASSYDREPSYEQYF. The CDR3 DNA reads TGTGCCAGCAGTTACGACAGGGAGCCCTCCTACGAGCAGTACTTC.

The genes are TRBV7-9 and TRBJ2-1; D perhaps matches TRBD1 (5 bases). This CDR3 spans 13 amino acids. Germline loops: CDR1 SEHNR, CDR2 FQNEAQ (reference sequence). V gave up 6 bases and J gave up 6 bases, with 12 bases separating them. CDR3 bases: TGTGCCAGCAGGGCTAGGGGTCCCAATGAGCAGTTCTTC. This codes for CASRARGPNEQFF. Complete variable domain (other parts from reference TRBV7-9 and TRBJ2-1): DTGVSQNPRHKITKRGQNVTFRCDPISEHNRLYWYRQTLGQGPEFLTYFQNEAQLEKSRLLSDRFSAERPKGSFSTLEIQRTEQGDSAMYLCASRARGPNEQFFGPGTRLTVL.

V and J are TRBV6-5 and TRBJ1-3; no firm D call. Germline assignment: CDR1 MNHEY and CDR2 SVGAGI. This CDR3 comprises 15 residues. V lost 6 bases and J lost 0, with 12 bases in between. The CDR3 is CASRPTGTSGNTIYF. DNA of the CDR3: TGTGCCAGCAGACCCACTGGTACCTCTGGAAACACCATATATTTT.

The CDR3 reads CASSVGAGSTDTQYF. DNA for the CDR3: TGTGCCAGCAGCGTAGGTGCCGGGAGCACAGATACGCAGTATTTT. The chain carries TRBV9 and TRBJ2-3; D is undetermined. The CDR3 is 15 residues long. Trimming pared 0 bases from V and 0 bases from J, leaving 8 bases between. Germline lookup yields CDR1 SGDLS and CDR2 YYNGEE.

The CDR3 protein is CASSQDPGVHEQYF. The DNA for the CDR3 is TGTGCCAGCAGCCAAGATCCCGGGGTGCACGAGCAGTACTTC. The rearrangement joins TRBV4-2 to TRBJ2-7, with D perhaps TRBD2 (5 bases). From germline, CDR1 is LGHNA and CDR2 YNFKEQ. The V gene lost 0 bases and the J gene lost 5 bases, with 11 bases spanning the gap. The CDR3 is made up of 14 amino acids.

This chain connects TRBV29-1 to TRBJ2-2; unclear D gene. This CDR3 is 12 amino acids long. The germline V gene encodes CDR1 SQVTM and CDR2 ANQGSEA. V dropped 7 bases and J dropped 5 bases, with 11 bases sitting between them. In nucleotides, the CDR3 is TGCAGCGCCGGTGAGATAACCGGGGAGCTGTTTTTT. Amino acid sequence: CSAGEITGELFF.

This clone has just a few counts. The rearrangement joins TRBV5-1 to TRBJ2-2; TRBD1 agrees at 9 bases. Losses at the gene ends were 4 bases for V and 5 bases for J; bases not matched to a gene: 6. Germline V gene data show CDR1 as SGHRS and CDR2 as YFSETQ. This CDR3 comprises 15 residues. The CDR3, as DNA: TGCGCCAGCAGCCCTGGGACAGGGCAAACCGGGGAGCTGTTTTTT. Translated: CASSPGTGQTGELFF.

The sample holds a few counts of this clone. The chain carries TRBV20-1 and TRBJ2-7; D remains ambiguous. The V end lost 7 bases, the J end lost 10 bases, and 14 bases lay between the germline ends. Germline V gives CDR1 DFQATT, CDR2 SNEGSKA (reference sequence). The CDR3 length is 10 residues. DNA of the CDR3: TGCAGTGGGGCACAAGAAACCCAGTACTTC. Encoded protein: CSGAQETQYF.

V usage is TRBV5-1 and J usage is TRBJ2-5; no firm D call. There are 14 residues in the CDR3. CDR1 and CDR2 from the germline V gene are SGHRS and YFSETQ. Trimming cost V 1 base and J 3 bases, with 10 bases left between them. CDR3 sequence reads: CASSLFGIEETQYF. The CDR3 DNA sequence: TGCGCCAGCAGCTTGTTTGGCATCGAAGAGACCCAGTACTTC.

V and J are TRBV5-4 and TRBJ2-7, with 10 bases lining up with TRBD1. The CDR3 covers 15 residues. Germline trimming cut 3 bases from V and 4 bases from J; bases unmatched to any gene: 7. Germline assignment: CDR1 SGHNT and CDR2 YYREEE (reference sequence). Here the CDR3 DNA reads TGTGCCAGCAGCTGGGTGGGGACAGGGGCGTACGAGCAGTACTTC. Translated, it gives CASSWVGTGAYEQYF.

This rearrangement joins TRBV11-2 to TRBJ2-2, with no clear D. CDR1 is SGHAT, CDR2 FQNNGV, per germline. The CDR3 loop spans 16 amino acids. The V and J ends lost 2 bases and 5 bases respectively, with 15 bases between them. DNA of the CDR3: TGTGCCAGCAGCTTAAAACCTATAAGTTGGACCGGGGAGCTGTTTTTT. Protein product: CASSLKPISWTGELFF. Using reference TRBV11-2 and TRBJ2-2 for the parts outside the CDR3, the full variable domain is EAGVAQSPRYKIIEKRQSVAFWCNPISGHATLYWYQQILGQGPKLLIQFQNNGVVDDSQLPKDRFSAERLKGVDSTLKIQPAKLEDSAVYLCASSLKPISWTGELFFGEGSRLTVL.

The chain couples TRBV29-1 to TRBJ2-5; D possibly corresponds to TRBD2 (6 bases). The V end was cut by 0 bases, the J end by 1 base, with 12 bases between. The CDR3 loop spans 15 amino acids. The germline gives CDR1 SQVTM, CDR2 ANQGSEA. CDR3 nucleotides: TGCAGCGTTGAAGATTTCGGCGGGACCCAAGAGACCCAGTACTTC. The encoded protein is CSVEDFGGTQETQYF.

This clone is a singleton in its sample. Here the CDR3 reads CSVGTTSEGTDTQYF. The DNA of the CDR3 is TGCAGCGTGGGAACGACTAGCGAGGGCACAGATACGCAGTATTTT. The chain uses TRBV29-1 and TRBJ2-3, with TRBD2 matching 8 bases. This CDR3 is 15 amino acids long. The junction had 9 bases not matched to a gene; V was cut back by 6 bases and J by 1 base. Germline-derived CDR1 and CDR2 are SQVTM and ANQGSEA.

The chain joins TRBV6-1 to TRBJ2-1; a weak D match, TRBD2 (5 bases). Germline loops: CDR1 MNHNS, CDR2 SASEGT. The length of the CDR3 is 16 residues. Trimming took 3 bases from V and 8 from J, leaving 20 bases between them. CDR3 bases: TGTGCCAGCAGTGAGGGGTCTAGCCGAGCCGGGGATGAGCAGTTCTTC. Encoded protein: CASSEGSSRAGDEQFF.

This rearrangement joins TRBV7-2 to TRBJ2-1, with D possibly being TRBD2 (5 bases). V lost 4 bases and J lost 6, with 7 bases in between. The CDR3 extends over 12 amino acids. Germline CDR1 is SGHTA and CDR2 is FQGNSA. The CDR3 coding sequence is TGTGCCAGCAGCTCCCGGGGCAATGAGCAGTTCTTC. Encoded protein: CASSSRGNEQFF. Looking up the rest from reference TRBV7-2 and TRBJ2-1 gives the full variable domain: GAGVSQSPSNKVTEKGKDVELRCDPISGHTALYWYRQSLGQGLEFLIYFQGNSAPDKSGLPSDRFSAERTGGSVSTLTIQRTQQEDSAVYLCASSSRGNEQFFGPGTRLTVL.

The rearrangement joins TRBV10-3 to TRBJ1-2; the match to TRBD1 covers 7 bases. From germline, CDR1 is ENHRY and CDR2 SYGVKD. The junction had 5 bases not matched to a gene; V was cut back by 7 bases and J by 0 bases. The CDR3 is 14 amino acids. This CDR3 reads CAINGQDTNYGYTF. CDR3 in DNA: TGTGCCATCAACGGACAGGATACTAACTATGGCTACACCTTC.

The chain combines TRBV5-1 with TRBJ2-6; D is unresolved. Looked up from germline, CDR1 is SGHRS and CDR2 is YFSETQ. This CDR3 has 16 amino acids. V lost 1 base to trimming and J lost 0 bases, with 8 bases between them. CDR3 sequence (DNA): TGCGCCAGCAGCTTGCTGGGCCGCTCTGGGGCCAACGTCCTGACTTTC. It specifies CASSLLGRSGANVLTF.

CDR3 sequence reads: CASSKRVDRNSNQPQHF. The CDR3 nucleotides read TGTGCCAGCTCAAAAAGGGTGGACAGAAATAGCAATCAGCCCCAGCATTTT. The chain joins TRBV18 to TRBJ1-5; possible D gene TRBD1, 6 bases. The CDR3 has 17 amino acids. Trimming cost V 5 bases and J 0 bases, with 17 bases left between them. Germline V lookup: CDR1 KGHSH, CDR2 LQKENI.

The CDR3 reads CASSSGTGLADTQYF. The CDR3 DNA reads TGTGCCAGCAGCTCCGGGACAGGGCTCGCAGATACGCAGTATTTT. The chain joins TRBV6-5 to TRBJ2-3; 9 bases match TRBD1. The CDR3 consists of 15 residues. V was pared by 6 bases and J by 4 bases, with 8 bases of the junction left unmatched. Germline V gene sequence: CDR1 MNHEY, CDR2 SVGAGI.

The chain is built from TRBV27 and TRBJ2-3; D gene uncertain. The germline gives CDR1 MNHEY, CDR2 SMNVEV (reference sequence). CDR3 length: 11 amino acids. V lost 8 bases and J 4 bases, leaving 7 bases between the germline ends. The CDR3 coding sequence is TGTGCCAGCTCCGCAGCAGATACGCAGTATTTT. Amino acid sequence: CASSAADTQYF.

This clone was observed a few times. The chain employs TRBV4-2 and TRBJ1-2; D unresolved. This CDR3 is built from 13 residues. Germline-derived CDR1 and CDR2 are LGHNA and YNFKEQ. The V end was cut by 0 bases, the J end by 4 bases, with 6 bases between. CDR3: CASSQDLSYGYTF. The CDR3 region has the DNA TGTGCCAGCAGCCAAGATCTCAGCTATGGCTACACCTTC.

This rearrangement joins TRBV6-7 to TRBJ2-3; 8 bases fit TRBD2. TRBV6-7 is known as an ORF, though its function is uncertain. There are 17 residues in the CDR3. Trimming took 4 bases from V and 0 from J; bases not matched to a gene: 9. CDR3 bases: TGTGCCAGCAGTTCCCTGGGCGGGGGGACTAGCACAGATACGCAGTATTTT. As protein: CASSSLGGGTSTDTQYF.

This clone has only a few counts. This chain uses TRBV2 with TRBJ2-7; 8 bases match TRBD2. V dropped 4 bases and J dropped 4; count of bases not matched to a gene: 9. The germline gives CDR1 SNHLY, CDR2 FYNNEI. There are 15 residues in the CDR3. This CDR3 reads CASSARREVRYEQYF. The DNA for the CDR3 is TGTGCCAGCAGTGCACGGCGGGAGGTCAGGTACGAGCAGTACTTC.

About this clone itself: The sample holds other DNA sequences that translate to the same CDR3. The chain links TRBV5-1 to TRBJ2-3; possible D gene TRBD1, 6 bases. Germline CDR1 and CDR2: SGHRS and YFSETQ. With 0 bases removed from V and 1 base from J, the gap between germline ends came to 6 bases. The CDR3 is 14 residues long. The CDR3 sequence: CASSLEGGTDTQYF. The CDR3 DNA is TGCGCCAGCAGCTTGGAGGGGGGCACAGATACGCAGTATTTT.